The 17 T cell receptor beta chains given below trace back to one sample, sequenced in a study of neurological immune-mediated disorders (dated by TCRdb to between 2018 and 2021). Receptor amplification or capture employed 5' RACE. The listed sequencing device is Illumina HiSeq 2500. TCRdb reprocessing: public reads trimmed at Q25 with fastp, clones called with MiXCR, in-frame beta chains kept. Each record represents a unique CDR3 protein, reported with the most common genes and DNA among its rows. Within this sample are roughly 76,000 distinct CDR3 sequences, with roughly 14% of them counted one time only. The ten largest clones take up 6% to 7% of the sample. Material for sequencing was PBMCs. The receptors were gathered from a woman in her 50s in good health.

Judged by abundance, this clonotype is medium-sized. The chain couples TRBV20-1 to TRBJ1-1; TRBD1 might be the D (5 bases). CDR1 is DFQATT and CDR2 is SNEGSKA in the germline V gene (reference sequence). Trimming took 3 bases from V and 1 from J, leaving 9 bases between them. This CDR3 is 13 amino acids long. The DNA for the CDR3 is TGCAGTGCTAGGGGTACAGGGAACACTGAAGCTTTCTTT. Its translation is CSARGTGNTEAFF.

Of note for this clonotype: Germline is not matched at one junction end, which may reflect a read error. The CDR3 coding sequence is TGCTCCAGCCGCTCCGGGACCCAGGGAGAAAAACTGTTTTTT. Protein product: CSSRSGTQGEKLFF. This rearrangement joins TRBV5-1 to TRBJ1-4, with D possibly TRBD1 on 5 matching bases. The CDR3 totals 14 residues. Germline V lookup: CDR1 SGHRS, CDR2 YFSETQ.

The chain employs TRBV5-1 and TRBJ2-7, with 9 bases identical to TRBD1. Trimming cost V 4 bases and J 7 bases; bases outside gene matches: 3. There are 12 residues in the CDR3. Germline-derived CDR1 and CDR2 are SGHRS and YFSETQ. CDR3 in DNA: TGCGCCAGCAGCCGGACAGGGGAAGAGCAGTACTTC. Its protein product is CASSRTGEEQYF.

This clonotype was detected many times. The J gene is TRBJ2-5, the V gene TRBV29-1; possible D gene TRBD2, 5 bases. The V and J ends lost 6 bases and 5 bases respectively, with 19 bases between them. Germline values: CDR1 SQVTM, CDR2 ANQGSEA. The CDR3 has 14 residues. Written as DNA, the CDR3 is TGCAGCGTAGTTGTAAGCGGCGGCGGGGAGACCCAGTACTTC. Protein product: CSVVVSGGGETQYF.

This clonotype was found many times. The chain has TRBV14 and TRBJ1-1, with 8 bases identical to TRBD1. This CDR3 has 14 amino acids. Looked up from germline, CDR1 is SGHDN and CDR2 is FVKESK. J was trimmed by 5 bases and V by 1 base; bases with no gene match: 3. The CDR3 loop reads CASSQVRDRTEAFF. The DNA for the CDR3 is TGTGCCAGCAGCCAAGTCAGGGACAGGACTGAAGCTTTCTTT.

This clonotype was seen many times. CDR3 sequence (DNA): TGTGCCACCAGTGGACTAGGGACAGGGGACTACAATGAGCAGTTCTTC. It translates to CATSGLGTGDYNEQFF. V is TRBV24-1 and J is TRBJ2-1; 10 positions agree with TRBD1. CDR3 length equals 16 residues. The germline gives CDR1 KGHDR, CDR2 SFDVKD. V was clipped by 5 bases and J by 3 bases; unmatched bases: 6.

This clonotype was counted many times. V and J are TRBV29-1 and TRBJ2-7; the D is unclear. The V gene's germline CDR1 is SQVTM and CDR2 ANQGSEA. The V gene lost 3 bases and the J gene lost 0 bases, with 12 bases spanning the gap. The CDR3 covers 14 residues. The CDR3 DNA reads as TGCAGCGTTGATGGATGGAGAAGCTCCTACGAGCAGTACTTC. It encodes CSVDGWRSSYEQYF.

This clonotype was detected many times. The genes are TRBV5-1 and TRBJ1-1, with 9 positions matching TRBD1. The CDR3 length is 14 residues. Trimming removed 4 bases from V and 7 bases from J; junction bases left unmatched: 8. Per the germline V gene, CDR1 is SGHRS and CDR2 is YFSETQ. This chain's CDR3 is CASSLGTGTGEAFF. The CDR3 bases are TGCGCCAGCAGCCTAGGGACAGGGACTGGTGAAGCTTTCTTT.

There are many counts of this clonotype. The chain has TRBV5-1 and TRBJ2-2, with TRBD1 matching over 10 bases. Germline CDR1 reads SGHRS; CDR2 reads YFSETQ. With 3 bases clipped from V and 4 bases from J, the junction kept 6 bases outside the gene matches. The CDR3 loop spans 16 amino acids. CDR3 protein: CASSSPGQGSTGELFF. CDR3 nucleotides: TGCGCCAGCAGCTCACCGGGACAGGGGTCCACCGGGGAGCTGTTTTTT.

This clonotype occurred many times. This chain connects TRBV2 to TRBJ1-2; D is unresolved. The CDR3 covers 15 residues. V gave up 3 bases and J gave up 4 bases, with 15 bases separating them. Germline lookup yields CDR1 SNHLY and CDR2 FYNNEI. In DNA form, the CDR3 reads TGTGCCAGCAGTGAGCACGCGGGAATTTTCTATGGCTACACCTTC. Its translation is CASSEHAGIFYGYTF.

This clonotype was picked up many times. This chain uses TRBV6-4 with TRBJ1-4; D remains unclear. The V end lost 0 bases, the J end lost 15 bases, and 8 bases lay between the germline ends. Germline V CDR1 and CDR2: MRHNA, SNTAGT. The CDR3 length is 11 residues. The CDR3 loop reads CASSDSAQVFF. Written as DNA, the CDR3 is TGTGCCAGCAGTGACTCTGCACAAGTGTTTTTT.

There are many counts of this clonotype. The CDR3 region is CSARDLASLYEQYF. The CDR3 nucleotides are TGCAGTGCCAGGGACCTAGCCTCCTTGTACGAGCAGTACTTC. This chain joins TRBV20-1 and TRBJ2-7, with D perhaps being TRBD1 or TRBD2 (5 bases each). Germline CDR1 reads DFQATT; CDR2 reads SNEGSKA (reference sequence). CDR3 size: 14 residues. The V end was cut by 6 bases, the J end by 4 bases, with 19 bases between.

This clonotype occurred many times. V and J are TRBV5-1 and TRBJ1-5; 8 bases align to TRBD1. The CDR3 totals 14 residues. With 5 bases clipped from V and 5 bases from J, the junction kept 6 bases outside the gene matches. Germline V gene sequence: CDR1 SGHRS, CDR2 YFSETQ. In DNA form, the CDR3 reads TGCGCCAGCAGGGGAGACAGGGGTGATCAGCCCCAGCATTTT. It translates to CASRGDRGDQPQHF.

To note about this clonotype: This may be a read error: a much more frequent sequence differs by one nucleotide. The chain uses TRBV20-1 and TRBJ2-7; 9 bases are shared with TRBD1. The CDR3 is 16 amino acids. CDR1 and CDR2 from the germline V gene are DFQATT and SNEGSKA (reference sequence). Trimming cost V 6 bases and J 4 bases; bases outside gene matches: 16. CDR3 amino acids: CSARRAGTGSVYEQYF. Written as DNA, the CDR3 is TGCAGTGCCCGCAGGGCCGGGACAGGGTCTGTGTACGAGCAGTACTTC.

This clonotype has ten or more counts. The rearrangement joins TRBV29-1 to TRBJ2-1; no clear D. Trimming left V 7 bases short and J 0 bases short, with 16 bases between. The CDR3 consists of 15 residues. CDR1 SQVTM and CDR2 ANQGSEA come from the germline V gene. This CDR3 is CSAARTKSSYNEQFF. The CDR3 nucleotides are TGCAGCGCCGCCCGGACCAAGAGCTCCTACAATGAGCAGTTCTTC.

In this sample, this clonotype turned up many times. The chain has TRBV5-1 and TRBJ2-2; D unclear. In germline, CDR1 is SGHRS, CDR2 YFSETQ. V was pared by 6 bases and J by 1 base, with 13 bases between. The CDR3 is made up of 15 amino acids. The CDR3 loop reads CASTSGLQNTGELFF. The CDR3 region has the DNA TGCGCCAGCACCTCGGGCCTTCAGAACACCGGGGAGCTGTTTTTT.

This clonotype has a count of ten or more. The rearrangement joins TRBV3-1 to TRBJ2-7, with a possible D match to TRBD2 (5 bases). Trimming took 1 base from V and 4 from J, leaving 23 bases between them. CDR1 LGHDT and CDR2 YNNKEL come from the germline V gene (reference sequence). The length of the CDR3 is 18 residues. The CDR3 region has the DNA TGTGCCAGCAGCCAAGGCTTCGGGCGGGCGACCAGTGGGTACGAGCAGTACTTC. Protein product: CASSQGFGRATSGYEQYF.